These 14 T cell receptor beta chains came from one sample sequenced in a study of blood T cell repertoires in COVID-19. The data were produced by immunoSEQ multiplex PCR, yet TCRdb's version contains in-frame clones alone and is incomplete. The sample consists of 300,000 to 400,000 clones, roughly 86% of them appearing once. Source material: peripheral blood. Receptors were obtained from a woman between 55 and 75 years old with COVID-19, enrolled during active disease.

This clone came up once. The V call is TRBV6-1, the J call TRBJ1-6; 7 bases fit TRBD1. In germline, CDR1 is MNHNS, CDR2 SASEGT. The CDR3 contains 17 residues. Trimming cost V 1 base and J 14 bases; bases outside gene matches: 17. CDR3 DNA: TGTGCCAGCAGTGAAGAACTGGACAGGCCCCCAAAAACGGCCCTCCACTTT. As protein: CASSEELDRPPKTALHF.

The gene calls are TRBV6-6 and TRBJ2-7, with 8 bases identical to TRBD1. Germline assignment: CDR1 MNHNY and CDR2 SVGAGI (reference sequence). This CDR3 is 15 amino acids long. J gave up 6 bases and V 0 bases, and 7 bases lay outside the gene matches. CDR3 nucleotide sequence: TGTGCCAGCAGTTACTCGAGCAGGGGGCCTTTCGAGCAGTACTTC. It codes for CASSYSSRGPFEQYF.

V and J are TRBV11-2 and TRBJ1-5, with a tentative D call TRBD1 (5 bases). There are 14 residues in the CDR3. Germline CDR1 is SGHAT and CDR2 is FQNNGV. V was shortened by 5 bases and J by 7 bases, with 15 bases between the two germline ends. CDR3 loop: CASSPGHAKQPQHF. CDR3 coding DNA: TGTGCCAGCAGCCCCGGACATGCTAAGCAGCCCCAGCATTTT.

The rearrangement uses TRBV29-1 and TRBJ1-1; D is undetermined. The V end lost 3 bases, the J end lost 4 bases, and 12 bases lay between the germline ends. CDR3 length: 13 residues. The V gene's germline CDR1 is SQVTM and CDR2 ANQGSEA. The CDR3 bases are TGCAGCGTTGAGGGCCCTCTGGCCACTGAAGCTTTCTTT. Protein sequence: CSVEGPLATEAFF.

The genes are TRBV19 and TRBJ2-7, with D perhaps TRBD2 (6 bases). V was pared by 0 bases and J by 0 bases, with 9 bases between. This CDR3 contains 15 residues. Germline V gene lookup returns CDR1 LNHDA and CDR2 SQIVND (reference sequence). CDR3 DNA: TGTGCCAGTAGTATAGATAACGGGGGCTCCTACGAGCAGTACTTC. This encodes CASSIDNGGSYEQYF.

The chain joins TRBV2 to TRBJ2-7, with TRBD1 matching over 9 bases. This CDR3 has 15 amino acids. The V and J ends lost 3 bases and 5 bases, in that order; junction bases with no gene match: 8. The germline V gene encodes CDR1 SNHLY and CDR2 FYNNEI. The DNA of the CDR3 is TGTGCCAGCAGTGATGCCGGGACAGGGAGGCACGAGCAGTACTTC. It codes for CASSDAGTGRHEQYF.

J is TRBJ2-7 and V is TRBV2, with D perhaps TRBD1 (6 bases). The CDR3 spans 13 residues. With 6 bases removed from V and 1 base from J, the gap between germline ends came to 10 bases. In germline, CDR1 is SNHLY, CDR2 FYNNEI. The CDR3 is CASSTDRSYEQYF. In nucleotides, the CDR3 is TGTGCCAGCAGCACGGACAGATCCTACGAGCAGTACTTC.

This sequence joins TRBV10-1 and TRBJ2-1, with a weak D call TRBD2 (7 bases). The CDR3 is 14 residues long. The V gene lost 4 bases and the J gene lost 8 bases, with 15 bases spanning the gap. Germline V lookup: CDR1 WNHNN, CDR2 SYGVQD (reference sequence). The CDR3 sequence: CASSATGGKDEQFF. In DNA form, the CDR3 reads TGCGCCAGCAGTGCTACGGGGGGCAAAGATGAGCAGTTCTTC.

The rearrangement links TRBV18 to TRBJ1-5; 11 bases match TRBD1. V gave up 6 bases and J gave up 3 bases; unmatched junction bases: 10. CDR1 is KGHSH and CDR2 is LQKENI in the germline V gene. CDR3 size: 17 residues. As DNA, the CDR3 is TGTGCCAGCTCCTCCGGGACAGGGGGTTTTTCCAATCAGCCCCAGCATTTT. Its protein is CASSSGTGGFSNQPQHF.

The chain employs TRBV21-1 and TRBJ2-2; the D call in the table, TRBD1, was not verified against the DNA. TRBV21-1 counts as a pseudogene. This CDR3 contains 21 residues. For the CDR3, the DNA is TGTGCCAGCAGCAAATTGGTAGGGGAGGATACAGGGGAAGGAGGCACCGGGGAGCTGTTTTTT. This translates into CASSKLVGEDTGEGGTGELFF.

The rearrangement links TRBV5-4 to TRBJ1-4; no definite D call. The ends were cut back, 3 bases at V and 0 bases at J, with 15 bases in the middle. Germline CDR1 and CDR2: SGHNT and YYREEE (reference sequence). The CDR3 sequence is 17 residues long. The CDR3 reads CASSSKEEDATNEKLFF. Here the CDR3 DNA reads TGTGCCAGCAGCTCGAAGGAGGAGGACGCAACTAATGAAAAACTGTTTTTT.

This chain joins TRBV19 and TRBJ1-3; 9 bases are shared with TRBD1. After removal of 9 bases from V and 4 bases from J, the junction contained 10 bases not matched to a gene. This CDR3 is built from 15 residues. Per the germline V gene, CDR1 is LNHDA and CDR2 is SQIVND (reference sequence). The CDR3 here is CASNSGQGMGNTIYF. DNA for the CDR3: TGTGCCAGCAATTCGGGACAGGGTATGGGAAACACCATATATTTT. Complete variable domain (other parts from reference TRBV19 and TRBJ1-3): DGGITQSPKYLFRKEGQNVTLSCEQNLNHDAMYWYRQDPGQGLRLIYYSQIVNDFQKGDIAEGYSVSREKKESFPLTVTSAQKNPTAFYLCASNSGQGMGNTIYFGEGSWLTVV.

The rearrangement joins TRBV7-8 to TRBJ2-1; TRBD2 might be the D (7 bases). The CDR3 sequence is 18 residues long. Germline loops: CDR1 SGHVS, CDR2 FQNEAQ. V lost 5 bases and J 4 bases, leaving 24 bases between the germline ends. This chain's CDR3 is CASSLWGPLATMYNEQFF. In nucleotides, the CDR3 is TGTGCCAGCAGCCTTTGGGGGCCACTAGCGACTATGTACAATGAGCAGTTCTTC.

The table lists this clone with a count of one. The CDR3 does not close with the conserved phenylalanine or tryptophan, likely indicating a read error. Because the CDR3's place on the DNA is in doubt, the DNA is left out and the CDR3 is given as listed by TCRdb. The gene calls are TRBV2 and TRBJ2-7; TRBD2 reflects the table's D call only, with no check against the DNA. The CDR3 contains 12 residues when both ends are counted. The germline gives CDR1 SNHLY, CDR2 FYNNEI. The CDR3 spells CASSESPLTSNL.